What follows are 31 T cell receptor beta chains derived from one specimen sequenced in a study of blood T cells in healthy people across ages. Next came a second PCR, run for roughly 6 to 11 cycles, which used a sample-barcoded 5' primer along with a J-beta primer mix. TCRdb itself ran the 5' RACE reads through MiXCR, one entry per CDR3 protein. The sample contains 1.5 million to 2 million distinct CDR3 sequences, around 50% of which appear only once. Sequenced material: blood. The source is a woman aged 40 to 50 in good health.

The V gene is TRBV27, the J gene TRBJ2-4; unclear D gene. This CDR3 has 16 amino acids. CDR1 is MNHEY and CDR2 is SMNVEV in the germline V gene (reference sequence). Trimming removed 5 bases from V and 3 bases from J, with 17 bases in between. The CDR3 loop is CASSGEALWGKNIQYF. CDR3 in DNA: TGTGCCAGCAGTGGAGAGGCTCTCTGGGGCAAAAACATTCAGTACTTC.

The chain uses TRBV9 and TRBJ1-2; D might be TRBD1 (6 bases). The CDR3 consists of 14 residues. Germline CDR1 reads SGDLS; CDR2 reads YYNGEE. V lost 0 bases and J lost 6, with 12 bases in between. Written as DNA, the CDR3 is TGTGCCAGCAGCGTAGGGCCAGGGGCCCATGGCTACACCTTC. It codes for CASSVGPGAHGYTF.

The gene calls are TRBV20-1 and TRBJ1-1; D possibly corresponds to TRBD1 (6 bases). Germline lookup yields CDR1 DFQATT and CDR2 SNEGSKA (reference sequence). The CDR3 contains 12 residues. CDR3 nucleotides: TGCAGCCCTATCGGACAGTCCGCTGAAGCTTTCTTT. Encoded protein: CSPIGQSAEAFF.

The CDR3 DNA reads as TGTGCCAGCAGCGTAGATTCTGGCTACAGCTATGGCTACACCTTC. Its translation: CASSVDSGYSYGYTF. The gene calls are TRBV9 and TRBJ1-2; the D is unclear. The germline V gene encodes CDR1 SGDLS and CDR2 YYNGEE. This CDR3 region has 15 residues. The ends were cut back, 0 bases at V and 4 bases at J, with 13 bases in the middle.

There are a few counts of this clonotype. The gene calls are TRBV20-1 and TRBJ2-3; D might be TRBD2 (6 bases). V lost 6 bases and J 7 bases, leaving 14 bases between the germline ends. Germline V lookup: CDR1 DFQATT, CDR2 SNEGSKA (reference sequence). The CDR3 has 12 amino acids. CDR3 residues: CSAKGLANTQYF. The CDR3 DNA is TGCAGTGCCAAGGGGCTAGCGAATACGCAGTATTTT.

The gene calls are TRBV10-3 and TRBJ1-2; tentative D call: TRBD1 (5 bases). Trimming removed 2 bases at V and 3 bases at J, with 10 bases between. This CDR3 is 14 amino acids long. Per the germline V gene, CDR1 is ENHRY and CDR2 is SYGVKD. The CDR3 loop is CAISEGGTDYGYTF. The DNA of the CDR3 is TGTGCCATCAGTGAGGGGGGTACGGACTATGGCTACACCTTC.

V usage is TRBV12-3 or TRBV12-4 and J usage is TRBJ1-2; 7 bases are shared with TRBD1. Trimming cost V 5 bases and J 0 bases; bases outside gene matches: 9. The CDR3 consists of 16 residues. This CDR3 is CASSPRGQTSNYGYTF. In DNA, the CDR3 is TGTGCCAGCAGTCCGAGGGGACAGACTTCTAACTATGGCTACACCTTC.

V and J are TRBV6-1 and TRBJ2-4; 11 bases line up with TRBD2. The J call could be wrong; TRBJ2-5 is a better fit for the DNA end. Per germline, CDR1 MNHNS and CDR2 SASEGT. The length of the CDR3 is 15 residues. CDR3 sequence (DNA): TGTGCCAGCAGCCCCCCGGGACTAGCGGTAAAGACCCAGTACTTC. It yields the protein CASSPPGLAVKTQYF.

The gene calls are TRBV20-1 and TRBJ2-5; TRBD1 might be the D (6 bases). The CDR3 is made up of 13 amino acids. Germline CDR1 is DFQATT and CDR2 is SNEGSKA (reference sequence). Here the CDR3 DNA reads TGCAGCGCCCTGGGACAACCTCAAGAGACCCAGTACTTC. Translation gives CSALGQPQETQYF.

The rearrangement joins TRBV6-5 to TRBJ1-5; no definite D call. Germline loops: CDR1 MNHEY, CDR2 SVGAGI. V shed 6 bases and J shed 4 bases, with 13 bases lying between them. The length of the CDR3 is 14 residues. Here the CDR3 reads CASRTGYPNQPQHF. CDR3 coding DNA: TGTGCCAGCAGAACCGGATATCCAAATCAGCCCCAGCATTTT.

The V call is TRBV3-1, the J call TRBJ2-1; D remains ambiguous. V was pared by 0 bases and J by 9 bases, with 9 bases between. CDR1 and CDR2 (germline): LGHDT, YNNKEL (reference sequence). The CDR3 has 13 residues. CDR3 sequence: CASSQDLVGEQFF. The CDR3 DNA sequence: TGTGCCAGCAGCCAAGACTTGGTCGGTGAGCAGTTCTTC.

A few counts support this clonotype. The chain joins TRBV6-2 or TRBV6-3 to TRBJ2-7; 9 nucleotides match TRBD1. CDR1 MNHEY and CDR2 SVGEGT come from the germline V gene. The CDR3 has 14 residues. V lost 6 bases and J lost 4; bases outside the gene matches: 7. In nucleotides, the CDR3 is TGTGCCAGCAGAACCGGGACAGGGTGGTACGAGCAGTACTTC. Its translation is CASRTGTGWYEQYF.

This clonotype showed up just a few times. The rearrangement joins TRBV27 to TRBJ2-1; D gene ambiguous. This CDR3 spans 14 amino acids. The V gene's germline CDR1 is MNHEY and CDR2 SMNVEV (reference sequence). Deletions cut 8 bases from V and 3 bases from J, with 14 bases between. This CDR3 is CASADGLDYNEQFF. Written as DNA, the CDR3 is TGTGCCAGCGCGGATGGGCTAGACTACAATGAGCAGTTCTTC.

CDR3 region: CASSGTIQGTGETQYF. CDR3 coding DNA: TGTGCCAGCAGCGGGACGATACAGGGGACGGGGGAGACCCAGTACTTC. V usage is TRBV7-6 and J usage is TRBJ2-7, with 7 positions matching TRBD1. The J call could be wrong; TRBJ2-5 is a better fit for the DNA end. The CDR3 totals 16 residues. Germline lookup yields CDR1 SGHVS and CDR2 FNYEAQ.

CDR3 loop: CASSLQGPHEQYF. In DNA, the CDR3 is TGTGCCAGCAGCTTACAGGGTCCCCACGAGCAGTACTTC. The chain carries TRBV7-9 and TRBJ2-7; D possibly corresponds to TRBD1 (5 bases). CDR1 SEHNR and CDR2 FQNEAQ come from the germline V gene (reference sequence). V lost 2 bases and J lost 5, with 10 bases in between. The CDR3 has 13 residues.

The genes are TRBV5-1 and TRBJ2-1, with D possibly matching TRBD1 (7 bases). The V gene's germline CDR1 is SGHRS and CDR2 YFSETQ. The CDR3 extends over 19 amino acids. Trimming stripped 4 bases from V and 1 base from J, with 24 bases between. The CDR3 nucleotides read TGCGCCAGCAGCGCGGAGGGACAGTCCTCCACCCCTTCCTACAATGAGCAGTTCTTC. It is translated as CASSAEGQSSTPSYNEQFF.

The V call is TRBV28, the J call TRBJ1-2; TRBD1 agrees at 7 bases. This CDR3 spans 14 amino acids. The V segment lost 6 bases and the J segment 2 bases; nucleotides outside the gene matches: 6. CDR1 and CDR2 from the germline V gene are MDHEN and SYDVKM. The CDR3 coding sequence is TGTGCCAGCAGCCCAGTGGGACAGAACTATGGCTACACCTTC. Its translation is CASSPVGQNYGYTF.

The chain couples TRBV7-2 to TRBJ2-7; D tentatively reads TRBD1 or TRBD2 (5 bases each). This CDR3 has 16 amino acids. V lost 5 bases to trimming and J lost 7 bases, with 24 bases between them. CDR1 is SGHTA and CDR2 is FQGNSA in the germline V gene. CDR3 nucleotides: TGTGCCAGCAGCGCCCCGGAGTCGGGGACCTACTCTGAGCAGTACTTC. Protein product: CASSAPESGTYSEQYF.

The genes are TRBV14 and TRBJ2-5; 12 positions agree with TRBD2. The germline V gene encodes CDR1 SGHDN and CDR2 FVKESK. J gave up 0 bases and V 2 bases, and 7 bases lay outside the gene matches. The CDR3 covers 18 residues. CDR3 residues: CASSQLVRTSGDQETQYF. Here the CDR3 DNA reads TGTGCCAGCAGCCAATTGGTTAGGACTAGCGGGGACCAAGAGACCCAGTACTTC.

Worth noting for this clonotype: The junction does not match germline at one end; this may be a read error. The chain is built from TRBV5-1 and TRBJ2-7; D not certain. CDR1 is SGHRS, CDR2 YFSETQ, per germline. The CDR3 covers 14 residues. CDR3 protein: CASSLEASFYEQNF. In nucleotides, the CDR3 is TGCGCCAGCAGCTTGGAGGCCAGCTTCTACGAGCAGAACTTC.

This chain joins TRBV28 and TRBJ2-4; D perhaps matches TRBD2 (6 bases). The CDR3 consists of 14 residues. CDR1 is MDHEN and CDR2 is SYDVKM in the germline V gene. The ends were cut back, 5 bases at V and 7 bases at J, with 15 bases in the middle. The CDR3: CASSHLGGGNIQYF. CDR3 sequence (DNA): TGTGCCAGCAGTCACCTCGGGGGTGGGAACATTCAGTACTTC.

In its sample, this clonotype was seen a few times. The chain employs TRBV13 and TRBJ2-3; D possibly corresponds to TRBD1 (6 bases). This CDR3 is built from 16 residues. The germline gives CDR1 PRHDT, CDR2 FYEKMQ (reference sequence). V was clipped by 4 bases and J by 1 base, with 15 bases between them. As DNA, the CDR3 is TGTGCCAGCAGCTCGGGTCAGGGGCCCGGCACAGATACGCAGTATTTT. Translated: CASSSGQGPGTDTQYF. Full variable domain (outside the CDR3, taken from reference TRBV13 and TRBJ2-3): AAGVIQSPRHLIKEKRETATLKCYPIPRHDTVYWYQQGPGQDPQFLISFYEKMQSDKGSIPDRFSAQQFSDYHSELNMSSLELGDSALYFCASSSGQGPGTDTQYFGPGTRLTVL.

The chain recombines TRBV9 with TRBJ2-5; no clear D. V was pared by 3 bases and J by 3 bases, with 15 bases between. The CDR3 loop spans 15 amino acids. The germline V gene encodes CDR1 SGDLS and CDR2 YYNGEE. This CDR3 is CASSAHTDLEETQYF. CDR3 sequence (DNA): TGTGCCAGCAGCGCGCATACAGATCTCGAAGAGACCCAGTACTTC.

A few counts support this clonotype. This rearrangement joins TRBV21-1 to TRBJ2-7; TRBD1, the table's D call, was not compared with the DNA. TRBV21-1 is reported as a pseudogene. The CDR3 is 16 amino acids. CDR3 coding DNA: TGTGCCAGCAGCAAAGAGGGGGCCCAGGGACGCGACGAGCAGTACTTC. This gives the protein CASSKEGAQGRDEQYF.

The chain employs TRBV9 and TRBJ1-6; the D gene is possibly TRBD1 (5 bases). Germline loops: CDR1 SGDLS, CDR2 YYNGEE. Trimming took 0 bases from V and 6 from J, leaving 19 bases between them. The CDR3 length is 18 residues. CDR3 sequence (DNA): TGTGCCAGCAGCGTAGACCCCCTAGGAAGGGGTTTTAATTCACCCCTCCACTTT. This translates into CASSVDPLGRGFNSPLHF.

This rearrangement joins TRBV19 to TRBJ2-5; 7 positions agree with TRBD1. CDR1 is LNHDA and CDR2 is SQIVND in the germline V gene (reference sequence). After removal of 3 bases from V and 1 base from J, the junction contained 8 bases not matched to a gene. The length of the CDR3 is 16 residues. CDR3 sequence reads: CASSMTTGWSQETQYF. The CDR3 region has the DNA TGTGCCAGTAGTATGACGACAGGGTGGTCCCAAGAGACCCAGTACTTC.

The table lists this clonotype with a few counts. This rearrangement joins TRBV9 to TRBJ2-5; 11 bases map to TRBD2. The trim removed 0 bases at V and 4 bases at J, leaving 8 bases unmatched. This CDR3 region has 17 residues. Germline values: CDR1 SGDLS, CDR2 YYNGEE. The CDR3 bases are TGTGCCAGCAGCGTAGATGTTAGCGGGGGGGTTAGAGAGACCCAGTACTTC. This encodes CASSVDVSGGVRETQYF. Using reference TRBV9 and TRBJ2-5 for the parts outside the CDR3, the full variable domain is DSGVTQTPKHLITATGQRVTLRCSPRSGDLSVYWYQQSLDQGLQFLIQYYNGEERAKGNILERFSAQQFPDLHSELNLSSLELGDSALYFCASSVDVSGGVRETQYFGPGTRLLVL.

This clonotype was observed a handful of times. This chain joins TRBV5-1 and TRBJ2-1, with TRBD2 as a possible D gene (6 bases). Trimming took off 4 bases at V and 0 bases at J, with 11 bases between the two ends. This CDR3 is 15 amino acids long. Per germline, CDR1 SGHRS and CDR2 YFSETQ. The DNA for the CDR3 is TGCGCCAGCAGCACCAGCGGGCCCTCCTACAATGAGCAGTTCTTC. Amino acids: CASSTSGPSYNEQFF.

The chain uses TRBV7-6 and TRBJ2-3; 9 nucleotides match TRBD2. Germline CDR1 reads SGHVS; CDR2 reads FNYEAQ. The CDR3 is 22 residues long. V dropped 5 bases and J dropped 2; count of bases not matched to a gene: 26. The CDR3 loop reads CASSSEWGQLMGLAANTDTQYF. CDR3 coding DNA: TGTGCCAGCAGCAGCGAGTGGGGGCAATTAATGGGACTAGCCGCTAACACAGATACGCAGTATTTT.

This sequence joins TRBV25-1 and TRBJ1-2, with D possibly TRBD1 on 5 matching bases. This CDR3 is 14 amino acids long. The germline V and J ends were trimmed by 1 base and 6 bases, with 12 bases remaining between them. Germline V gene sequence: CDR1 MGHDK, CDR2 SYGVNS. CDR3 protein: CASSEFGGLDGYTF. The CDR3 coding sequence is TGTGCCAGCAGTGAATTTGGGGGTTTGGATGGCTACACCTTC.

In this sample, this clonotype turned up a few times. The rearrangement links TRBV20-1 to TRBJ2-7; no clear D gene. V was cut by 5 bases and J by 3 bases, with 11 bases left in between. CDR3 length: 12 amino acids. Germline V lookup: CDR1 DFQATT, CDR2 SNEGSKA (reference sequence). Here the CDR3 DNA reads TGCAGTGCTCAACCCCATAGCTACGAGCAGTACTTC. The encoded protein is CSAQPHSYEQYF.